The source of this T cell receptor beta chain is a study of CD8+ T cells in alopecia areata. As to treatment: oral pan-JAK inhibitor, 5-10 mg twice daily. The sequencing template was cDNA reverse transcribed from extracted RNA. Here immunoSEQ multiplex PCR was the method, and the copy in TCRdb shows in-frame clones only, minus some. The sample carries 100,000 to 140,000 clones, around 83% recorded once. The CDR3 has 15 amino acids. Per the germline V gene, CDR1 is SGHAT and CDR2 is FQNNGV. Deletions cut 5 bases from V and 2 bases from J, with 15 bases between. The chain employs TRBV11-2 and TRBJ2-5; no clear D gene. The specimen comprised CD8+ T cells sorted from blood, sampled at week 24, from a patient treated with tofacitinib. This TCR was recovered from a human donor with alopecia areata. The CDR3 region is CASSARPTPQETQYF. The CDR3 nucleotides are TGTGCCAGCAGCGCCCGCCCTACCCCTCAAGAGACCCAGTACTTC.